This record covers a single TCR beta chain. The CDR3 consists of 14 residues. J gave up 2 bases and V 6 bases, and 4 bases lay outside the gene matches. Germline assignment: CDR1 KGHSH and CDR2 LQKENI. The sample originates from a study of blood T cell repertoires in COVID-19. Study-wide background: Samples came from the United States, Italy and Spain, spanning acute and convalescent COVID-19.

Method: immunoSEQ multiplex PCR; TCRdb's copy keeps in-frame clones and lacks some. Seen here are 270,000 or so clones, more than 65% observed once, and the top ten hold approximately 3.6%. Enrollees, about 18 to 95 years old, lived in around 23 US areas. Self-reported history from a screening survey and questionnaire set each donor's cohort. Each recovered donor of Cohort 3 presented with two negative PCRs, clearance, or symptom resolution. Sequencing used PBMCs or T cells enriched from blood (not recorded which). The chain employs TRBV18 and TRBJ2-7, with 10 bases fitting TRBD1. The sequence came from a man aged 45-65 years who had recovered from COVID-19. The CDR3, as DNA: TGTGCCAGCTCCGGGACAGGGGCGACCTACGAGCAGTACTTC. The encoded protein is CASSGTGATYEQYF.